Below are 12 T cell receptor beta chains sequenced from a single sample in a study of cytomegalovirus exposure and HLA in healthy donors. With 60 Vbeta and 13 Jbeta primers, the PCR was carried out. Profiling relied on immunoSEQ multiplex PCR, and the TCRdb table lists in-frame clones only, not all of them. This sample has 150,000 to 200,000 clones, with roughly 84% found just once. Sequenced: PBMCs. The receptors derive from a man younger than 35 in good health and CMV-seropositive.

The V gene is TRBV5-6, the J gene TRBJ1-2, with D tentatively TRBD1 (6 bases). The V gene lost 4 bases and the J gene lost 0 bases, with 10 bases spanning the gap. CDR3 size: 14 residues. Germline CDR1 reads SGHDT; CDR2 reads YYEEEE. CDR3 in amino acids: CASSPGTTNYGYTF. The CDR3 DNA reads TGTGCCAGCAGCCCTGGGACAACTAACTATGGCTACACCTTC.

The rearrangement joins TRBV2 to TRBJ1-4; 7 bases map to TRBD1. The CDR3 spans 13 residues. J gave up 7 bases and V 8 bases, and 7 bases lay outside the gene matches. The germline CDR1 and CDR2 sequences are SNHLY and FYNNEI. The chain's CDR3 is CASEPGGGEKLFF. CDR3 bases: TGTGCCAGCGAGCCAGGGGGAGGTGAAAAACTGTTTTTT.

V usage is TRBV11-2 and J usage is TRBJ2-1; 9 bases match TRBD2. With 2 bases clipped from V and 6 bases from J, the junction kept 11 bases outside the gene matches. Looked up from germline, CDR1 is SGHAT and CDR2 is FQNNGV. The CDR3 covers 17 residues. CDR3 DNA: TGTGCCAGCAGCTTAAGGGCCCCCGGCGGGGGGGCCAATGAGCAGTTCTTC. Amino acids: CASSLRAPGGGANEQFF.

The rearrangement joins TRBV19 to TRBJ2-5, with TRBD2 matching over 8 bases. Germline CDR1 LNHDA, CDR2 SQIVND (reference sequence). This CDR3 spans 13 amino acids. Unmatched junction bases numbered 2, after V lost 6 bases and J lost 2 bases. CDR3: CASRTGGQETQYF. CDR3 bases: TGTGCCAGTAGAACGGGGGGGCAAGAGACCCAGTACTTC. Full variable domain (rest looked up from reference TRBV19 and TRBJ2-5): DGGITQSPKYLFRKEGQNVTLSCEQNLNHDAMYWYRQDPGQGLRLIYYSQIVNDFQKGDIAEGYSVSREKKESFPLTVTSAQKNPTAFYLCASRTGGQETQYFGPGTRLLVL.

This clone showed up just once. The chain combines TRBV30 with TRBJ1-1, with D uncertain. Germline CDR1 and CDR2: GTSNPN and SVGIG (reference sequence). The CDR3 runs 11 residues. Trimming removed 2 bases at V and 5 bases at J, with 6 bases between. The CDR3 spells CAWSTVTEAFF. CDR3 bases: TGTGCCTGGAGTACGGTTACTGAAGCTTTCTTT.

V and J are TRBV4-1 and TRBJ2-7; 9 bases match TRBD1. V lost 0 bases and J lost 0; bases outside the gene matches: 3. CDR3 length: 16 residues. The germline gives CDR1 MGHRA, CDR2 YSYEKL. CDR3 loop: CASSQDSTGGSYEQYF. In DNA form, the CDR3 reads TGCGCCAGCAGCCAAGATTCGACAGGGGGCTCCTACGAGCAGTACTTC.

The J gene is TRBJ2-1, the V gene TRBV9, with TRBD1 matching 7 bases. Germline CDR1 and CDR2: SGDLS and YYNGEE. V lost 4 bases and J lost 3; bases outside the gene matches: 7. This CDR3 is built from 15 residues. CDR3 sequence (DNA): TGTGCCAGCAGCCCTCGACAGGGAAACTACAATGAGCAGTTCTTC. Its translation is CASSPRQGNYNEQFF.

The chain is built from TRBV12-5 and TRBJ1-2; D is unclear. The V and J ends lost 7 bases and 0 bases respectively, with 9 bases between them. Germline CDR1 is LGHNT and CDR2 is FRNRAP. This CDR3 has 13 residues. DNA for the CDR3: TGTGCTAGTGCCTTCGGGGCTAACTATGGCTACACCTTC. Translating it yields CASAFGANYGYTF.

V and J are TRBV7-8 and TRBJ1-1, with D possibly TRBD1 on 6 matching bases. Germline V gene sequence: CDR1 SGHVS, CDR2 FQNEAQ. The CDR3 consists of 15 residues. V was cut by 2 bases and J by 5 bases, with 15 bases left in between. The CDR3 spells CASSLQQGLGTEAFF. The CDR3, as DNA: TGTGCCAGCAGCTTACAACAGGGTCTGGGGACTGAAGCTTTCTTT.

V usage is TRBV2 and J usage is TRBJ2-1; TRBD2 aligns across 8 bases. V dropped 7 bases and J dropped 9; count of bases not matched to a gene: 8. CDR1 is SNHLY, CDR2 FYNNEI, per germline. This CDR3 has 13 amino acids. CDR3 region: CASIRGAGGEQFF. The CDR3 region has the DNA TGTGCCAGCATTCGGGGTGCGGGAGGTGAGCAGTTCTTC.

In this sample, this clone turned up a few times. V usage is TRBV6-4 and J usage is TRBJ2-3, with D unclear. The ends were cut back, 6 bases at V and 4 bases at J, with 11 bases in the middle. Germline V CDR1 and CDR2: MRHNA, SNTAGT. There are 13 residues in the CDR3. CDR3 protein: CASSAWLADTQYF. In DNA, the CDR3 is TGTGCCAGCAGCGCCTGGTTAGCAGATACGCAGTATTTT.

V and J are TRBV10-3 and TRBJ2-7, with D possibly matching TRBD1 (6 bases). Germline CDR1 ENHRY, CDR2 SYGVKD. Trimming cost V 4 bases and J 3 bases, with 10 bases left between them. This CDR3 comprises 13 residues. CDR3 coding DNA: TGTGCCATCAGTGGGGGGCAGGGCTACGAGCAGTACTTC. As protein: CAISGGQGYEQYF.